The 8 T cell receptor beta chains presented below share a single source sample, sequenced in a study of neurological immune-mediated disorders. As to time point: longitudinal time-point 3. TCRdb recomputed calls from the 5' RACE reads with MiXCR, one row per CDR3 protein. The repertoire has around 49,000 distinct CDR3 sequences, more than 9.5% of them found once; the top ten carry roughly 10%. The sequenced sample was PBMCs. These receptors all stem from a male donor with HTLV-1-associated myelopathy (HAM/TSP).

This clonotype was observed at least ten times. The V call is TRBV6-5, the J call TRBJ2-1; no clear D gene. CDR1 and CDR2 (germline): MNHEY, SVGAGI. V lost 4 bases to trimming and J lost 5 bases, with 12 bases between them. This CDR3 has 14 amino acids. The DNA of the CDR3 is TGTGCCAGCAGTTCTGTCATCCGCAACAATGAGCAGTTCTTC. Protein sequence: CASSSVIRNNEQFF.

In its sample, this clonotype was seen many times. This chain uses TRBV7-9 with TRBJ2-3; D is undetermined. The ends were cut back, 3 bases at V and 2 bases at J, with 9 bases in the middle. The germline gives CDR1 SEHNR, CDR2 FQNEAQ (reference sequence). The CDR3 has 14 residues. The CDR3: CASSFSPATDTQYF. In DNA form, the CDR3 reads TGTGCCAGCAGCTTTTCCCCCGCCACAGATACGCAGTATTTT.

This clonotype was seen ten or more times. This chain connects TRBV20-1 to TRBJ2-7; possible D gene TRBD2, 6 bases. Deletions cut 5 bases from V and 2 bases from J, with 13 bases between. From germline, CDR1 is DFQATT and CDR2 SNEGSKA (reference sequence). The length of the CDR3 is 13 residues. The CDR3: CSAHLAPTYEQYF. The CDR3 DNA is TGCAGTGCTCACCTAGCGCCCACCTACGAGCAGTACTTC.

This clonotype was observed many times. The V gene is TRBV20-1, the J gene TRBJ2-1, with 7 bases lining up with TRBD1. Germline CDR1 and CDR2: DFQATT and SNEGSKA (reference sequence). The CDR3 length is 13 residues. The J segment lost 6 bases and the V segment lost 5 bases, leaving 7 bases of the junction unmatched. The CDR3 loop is CSAVRDRINEQFF. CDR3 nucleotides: TGCAGTGCTGTCCGGGACAGAATCAATGAGCAGTTCTTC.

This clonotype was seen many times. The CDR3: CASSLGGGQETQYF. The CDR3 coding sequence is TGCGCCAGCAGCTTGGGCGGCGGACAAGAGACCCAGTACTTC. This sequence joins TRBV5-1 and TRBJ2-5, with unresolved D. The CDR3 has 14 amino acids. Trimming cost V 0 bases and J 2 bases, with 8 bases left between them. Germline V gene sequence: CDR1 SGHRS, CDR2 YFSETQ.

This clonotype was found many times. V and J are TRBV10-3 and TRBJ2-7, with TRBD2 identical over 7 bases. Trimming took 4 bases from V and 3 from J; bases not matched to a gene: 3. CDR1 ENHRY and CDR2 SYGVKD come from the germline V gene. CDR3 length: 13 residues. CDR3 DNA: TGTGCCATCAGTGGGGGGGGGGGCTACGAGCAGTACTTC. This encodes CAISGGGGYEQYF.

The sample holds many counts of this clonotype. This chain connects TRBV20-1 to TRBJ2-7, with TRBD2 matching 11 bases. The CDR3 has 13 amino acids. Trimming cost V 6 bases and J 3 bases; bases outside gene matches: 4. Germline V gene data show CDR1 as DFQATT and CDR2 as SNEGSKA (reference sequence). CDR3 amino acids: CSAPLAGDYEQYF. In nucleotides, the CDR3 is TGCAGTGCACCACTAGCGGGGGACTACGAGCAGTACTTC.

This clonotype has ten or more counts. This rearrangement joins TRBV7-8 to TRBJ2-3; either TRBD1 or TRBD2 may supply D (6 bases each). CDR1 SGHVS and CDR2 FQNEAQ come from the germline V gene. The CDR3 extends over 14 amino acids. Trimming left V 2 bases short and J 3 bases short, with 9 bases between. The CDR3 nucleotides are TGTGCCAGCAGCTTACAGGGGAGGACAGATACGCAGTATTTT. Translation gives CASSLQGRTDTQYF.